The 23 T cell receptor beta chains in this list originate from one sample, sequenced in a study of blood T cell repertoires in COVID-19. Using immunoSEQ multiplex PCR, the repertoire was profiled, and TCRdb retains in-frame clones only, with some absent. The sample lists more than 60,000 clones; approximately 90% were seen once. The sequenced sample consisted of PBMCs or T cells enriched from blood (not recorded which). These receptors were taken from a woman aged 40 to 50 who had recovered from COVID-19.

This chain connects TRBV11-2 to TRBJ1-1, with D uncertain. The CDR3 has 14 amino acids. Per germline, CDR1 SGHAT and CDR2 FQNNGV. V dropped 3 bases and J dropped 5 bases, with 13 bases sitting between them. CDR3 bases: TGTGCCAGCAGCTTTGGTCCCCAGTCTACTGAAGCTTTCTTT. It encodes CASSFGPQSTEAFF.

This clone appeared once. This chain uses TRBV5-1 with TRBJ1-2, with a weak D call TRBD1 (6 bases). The germline V gene encodes CDR1 SGHRS and CDR2 YFSETQ. This CDR3 comprises 13 residues. V shed 6 bases and J shed 1 base, with 10 bases lying between them. In DNA, the CDR3 is TGCGCCAGCACCCCACAGGGTAACTATGGCTACACCTTC. The encoded protein is CASTPQGNYGYTF.

The J gene is TRBJ2-5, the V gene TRBV5-1, with 7 bases fitting TRBD1. This CDR3 is 15 amino acids long. The V gene's germline CDR1 is SGHRS and CDR2 YFSETQ. The V and J ends lost 5 bases and 2 bases, in that order; junction bases with no gene match: 9. The CDR3 loop reads CASRRGDREQETQYF. The CDR3 region has the DNA TGCGCCAGCAGGAGAGGGGACAGAGAACAAGAGACCCAGTACTTC.

V gene TRBV28 combines with J gene TRBJ2-1; 7 nucleotides line up with TRBD1. Looked up from germline, CDR1 is MDHEN and CDR2 is SYDVKM. This CDR3 has 16 residues. The trim removed 6 bases at V and 6 bases at J, leaving 14 bases unmatched. The DNA of the CDR3 is TGTGCCAGCAGGTCACAGGGGAAGGAACTTGGCAATGAGCAGTTCTTC. Translation gives CASRSQGKELGNEQFF.

The chain couples TRBV6-5 to TRBJ2-7; 9 nucleotides line up with TRBD1. V gave up 5 bases and J gave up 1 base; unmatched junction bases: 6. Germline V gene data show CDR1 as MNHEY and CDR2 as SVGAGI. The CDR3 has 15 residues. The DNA for the CDR3 is TGTGCCAGCAGTATCCGGACAGGGGCATCCTACGAGCAGTACTTC. It specifies CASSIRTGASYEQYF.

The CDR3 bases are TGTGCCAGCAGCCAACTAGCGAAGAGGGGGTTCACAGATACGCAGTATTTT. It specifies CASSQLAKRGFTDTQYF. This chain connects TRBV11-2 to TRBJ2-3, with D maybe TRBD2 (7 bases). The germline gives CDR1 SGHAT, CDR2 FQNNGV. The CDR3 is made up of 17 amino acids. Trimming took 5 bases from V and 2 from J, leaving 20 bases between them.

The chain joins TRBV3-1 (or the pseudogene TRBV3-2) to TRBJ2-5, with 7 positions matching TRBD2. Germline V gene sequence: CDR1 LGHDT, CDR2 YNNKEL (reference sequence). The CDR3 length is 14 residues. V was pared by 3 bases and J by 5 bases, with 6 bases of the junction left unmatched. The CDR3 sequence: CASSQASGAETQYF. The DNA for the CDR3 is TGTGCCAGCAGCCAGGCCAGCGGGGCGGAGACCCAGTACTTC.

The chain couples TRBV5-4 to TRBJ1-4; the match to TRBD1 covers 7 bases. Germline values: CDR1 SGHNT, CDR2 YYREEE (reference sequence). CDR3 length: 16 residues. With 0 bases clipped from V and 3 bases from J, the junction kept 5 bases outside the gene matches. The CDR3: CASSLGDRVANEKLFF. The DNA of the CDR3 is TGTGCCAGCAGCTTGGGCGACAGGGTGGCTAATGAAAAACTGTTTTTT. Using reference TRBV5-4 and TRBJ1-4 for the parts outside the CDR3, the full variable domain is ETGVTQSPTHLIKTRGQQVTLRCSSQSGHNTVSWYQQALGQGPQFIFQYYREEENGRGNFPPRFSGLQFPNYSSELNVNALELDDSALYLCASSLGDRVANEKLFFGSGTQLSVL.

This chain joins TRBV19 and TRBJ2-2, with 8 bases identical to TRBD1. Germline CDR1 LNHDA, CDR2 SQIVND (reference sequence). The CDR3 is made up of 14 amino acids. V was pared by 11 bases and J by 4 bases, with 9 bases of the junction left unmatched. DNA for the CDR3: TGTGCCGCCGCCCCAGGGGGCGGCACCGGGGAGCTGTTTTTT. Translated: CAAAPGGGTGELFF.

The chain has TRBV19 and TRBJ1-2, with TRBD1 matching over 7 bases. The germline V gene encodes CDR1 LNHDA and CDR2 SQIVND (reference sequence). This CDR3 region has 17 residues. Unmatched junction bases numbered 14, after V lost 3 bases and J lost 4 bases. CDR3 DNA sequence: TGTGCCAGTAGTATCGCCGACAGGGTGTCCCCGAGCTATGGCTACACCTTC. Encoded protein: CASSIADRVSPSYGYTF.

The chain employs TRBV6-6 and TRBJ2-7, with TRBD1 matching 9 bases. This CDR3 is 16 amino acids long. The germline V gene encodes CDR1 MNHNY and CDR2 SVGAGI (reference sequence). With V trimmed by 4 bases and J by 1 base, 8 bases remained unmatched. CDR3 DNA: TGTGCCAGCAGTTTCACAGGGGGCGCCTCATCCTACGAGCAGTACTTC. Encoded protein: CASSFTGGASSYEQYF.

CDR3 coding DNA: TGTGCCAGCAGTTATCGGGGAGGGGTGGCTGAAGCTTTCTTT. This codes for CASSYRGGVAEAFF. The rearrangement links TRBV6-2 or TRBV6-3 to TRBJ1-1; tentative D call: TRBD1 (5 bases). V dropped 3 bases and J dropped 6 bases, with 14 bases sitting between them. The germline V gene has CDR1 MNHEY and CDR2 SVGEGT. The CDR3 spans 14 residues.

This clone has more than one count but fewer than ten. The chain links TRBV3-1 (or the pseudogene TRBV3-2) to TRBJ1-4; 7 nucleotides agree with TRBD1. The length of the CDR3 is 18 residues. The V segment lost 1 base and the J segment 9 bases; nucleotides outside the gene matches: 17. Germline V gene lookup returns CDR1 LGHDT and CDR2 YNNKEL (reference sequence). The DNA of the CDR3 is TGTGCCAGCAGCCAAGGTGTGGACAGGACGACCCCTGAGAAAAAACTGTTTTTT. It translates to CASSQGVDRTTPEKKLFF.

CDR3 sequence reads: CASSQWRNEKLFF. CDR3 bases: TGCGCCAGCAGCCAATGGAGGAATGAAAAACTGTTTTTT. The rearrangement joins TRBV4-1 to TRBJ1-4; D not certain. CDR1 and CDR2 from the germline V gene are MGHRA and YSYEKL. CDR3 size: 13 residues. Trimming stripped 2 bases from V and 5 bases from J, with 6 bases between.

The chain combines TRBV13 with TRBJ2-1; 10 positions agree with TRBD2. The CDR3 covers 15 residues. CDR1 is PRHDT and CDR2 is FYEKMQ in the germline V gene (reference sequence). Trimming removed 5 bases from V and 8 bases from J; junction bases left unmatched: 9. The CDR3 sequence: CASSPRLAGDDEQFF. The CDR3 nucleotides read TGTGCCAGCAGCCCCCGGCTAGCGGGAGACGATGAGCAGTTCTTC.

The table lists this clone with a count of one. The gene calls are TRBV19 and TRBJ2-7, with TRBD2 matching 9 bases. Germline V gives CDR1 LNHDA, CDR2 SQIVND (reference sequence). V was clipped by 0 bases and J by 4 bases; unmatched bases: 7. There are 16 residues in the CDR3. The CDR3 is CASSIDLAGGPYEQYF. In DNA, the CDR3 is TGTGCCAGTAGTATAGATCTTGCGGGGGGGCCTTACGAGCAGTACTTC.

This clone appeared once. The chain links TRBV2 to TRBJ2-5; 10 nucleotides line up with TRBD2. This CDR3 has 15 residues. CDR1 is SNHLY and CDR2 is FYNNEI in the germline V gene. V dropped 8 bases and J dropped 3; count of bases not matched to a gene: 9. The CDR3 is CASGGTLAGEETQYF. CDR3 sequence (DNA): TGTGCCAGCGGGGGAACTCTAGCGGGGGAAGAGACCCAGTACTTC.

The chain combines TRBV27 with TRBJ1-1, with TRBD1 matching over 8 bases. From germline, CDR1 is MNHEY and CDR2 SMNVEV (reference sequence). Losses at the gene ends were 3 bases for V and 1 base for J; bases not matched to a gene: 1. The CDR3 has 14 amino acids. CDR3 residues: CASSLQGANTEAFF. The DNA of the CDR3 is TGTGCCAGCAGTTTGCAGGGGGCGAACACTGAAGCTTTCTTT.

V gene TRBV6-5 combines with J gene TRBJ2-1; no clear D gene. The CDR3 sequence is 11 residues long. The V gene lost 6 bases and the J gene lost 8 bases, with 8 bases spanning the gap. Per the germline V gene, CDR1 is MNHEY and CDR2 is SVGAGI. CDR3 in amino acids: CASRIIHEQFF. The CDR3 DNA is TGTGCCAGCAGAATCATTCATGAGCAGTTCTTC.

With respect to this clone: At the DNA level, this CDR3 is encoded by other sequences in the same sample as well. The CDR3 DNA is TGTGCCAGCAGCCCACAGGGTAGCAATCAGCCCCAGCATTTT. Protein: CASSPQGSNQPQHF. The gene calls are TRBV6-5 and TRBJ1-5, with D perhaps matching TRBD1 (6 bases). This CDR3 is built from 14 residues. Germline V gives CDR1 MNHEY, CDR2 SVGAGI. Trimming stripped 6 bases from V and 0 bases from J, with 9 bases between.

The chain couples TRBV6-5 to TRBJ2-6; no clear D gene. Trimming pared 7 bases from V and 0 bases from J, leaving 10 bases between. Germline V gene sequence: CDR1 MNHEY, CDR2 SVGAGI. CDR3 length equals 15 residues. As DNA, the CDR3 is TGTGCCAGCAAGCAAGAGGACTCTGGGGCCAACGTCCTGACTTTC. It is translated as CASKQEDSGANVLTF.

Only one count was recorded for this clone. V gene TRBV4-2 combines with J gene TRBJ2-7; a weak D match, TRBD1 (6 bases). The V and J ends lost 1 base and 4 bases respectively, with 11 bases between them. Germline CDR1 is LGHNA and CDR2 is YNFKEQ. The CDR3 covers 14 residues. The CDR3 bases are TGTGCCAGCAGCCAAGGCAGGGGTATTTACGAGCAGTACTTC. Amino acids: CASSQGRGIYEQYF.

This chain joins TRBV5-6 and TRBJ1-6; 8 nucleotides match TRBD1. The CDR3 totals 15 residues. Germline V gene lookup returns CDR1 SGHDT and CDR2 YYEEEE. Losses at the gene ends were 5 bases for V and 9 bases for J; bases not matched to a gene: 10. The CDR3 DNA reads TGTGCCAGCAGGGCCTGGACAGGGAGGAGTTCACCCCTCCACTTT. It encodes CASRAWTGRSSPLHF.